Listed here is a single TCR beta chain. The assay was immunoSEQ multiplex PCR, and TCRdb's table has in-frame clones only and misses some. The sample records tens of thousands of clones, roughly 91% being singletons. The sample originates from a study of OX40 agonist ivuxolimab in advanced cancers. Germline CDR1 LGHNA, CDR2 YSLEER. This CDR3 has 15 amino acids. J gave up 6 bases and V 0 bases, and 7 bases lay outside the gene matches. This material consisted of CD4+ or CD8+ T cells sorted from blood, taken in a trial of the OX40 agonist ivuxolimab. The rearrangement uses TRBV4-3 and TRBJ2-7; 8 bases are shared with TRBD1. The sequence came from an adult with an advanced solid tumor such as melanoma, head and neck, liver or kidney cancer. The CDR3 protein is CASSQDGDRSGEQYF. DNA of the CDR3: TGCGCCAGCAGCCAAGATGGGGACAGGTCCGGCGAGCAGTACTTC.